These 17 T cell receptor beta chains came from one sample sequenced in a study of OX40 agonist ivuxolimab in advanced cancers. Method: immunoSEQ multiplex PCR; TCRdb's copy keeps in-frame clones and lacks some. The data contain some 85,000 clones, around 87% of them seen just once; the ten biggest clones take up 0.24%. Sequenced here: CD4+ or CD8+ T cells sorted from blood, sampled in a trial of the OX40 agonist ivuxolimab. The receptors originated from an adult with an advanced solid tumor such as melanoma, head and neck, liver or kidney cancer.

V is TRBV5-1 and J is TRBJ2-1; TRBD2 agrees at 9 bases. This CDR3 has 15 residues. The junction had 6 bases not matched to a gene; V was cut back by 4 bases and J by 4 bases. Looked up from germline, CDR1 is SGHRS and CDR2 is YFSETQ. DNA for the CDR3: TGCGCCAGCAGCGCGTCTAGCGGGACGTACAATGAGCAGTTCTTC. It translates to CASSASSGTYNEQFF.

The genes are TRBV28 and TRBJ1-6; 7 bases are shared with TRBD1. Germline CDR1 MDHEN, CDR2 SYDVKM. CDR3 size: 13 residues. V was clipped by 6 bases and J by 10 bases; unmatched bases: 6. CDR3 nucleotides: TGTGCCAGCAGGGGACAGTCGTTGTCACCCCTCCACTTT. Its protein is CASRGQSLSPLHF.

The sample holds one count of this clone. The rearrangement links TRBV5-1 to TRBJ1-2; the match to TRBD1 covers 12 bases. The germline V gene encodes CDR1 SGHRS and CDR2 YFSETQ. With V trimmed by 0 bases and J by 4 bases, 4 bases remained unmatched. CDR3 length: 16 residues. The CDR3 region has the DNA TGCGCCAGCAGCTTGGGGGACAGGGGGCCGAGCTATGGCTACACCTTC. Protein sequence: CASSLGDRGPSYGYTF.

The chain uses TRBV5-3 and TRBJ2-1; TRBD2 matches at 8 bases. TRBV5-3 is known as an ORF, though its function is uncertain. The CDR3 totals 16 residues. V was clipped by 2 bases and J by 2 bases; unmatched bases: 6. The CDR3 DNA reads as TGTGCCAGAAGCTTTTCAAGCGGGGGAACCTACAATGAGCAGTTCTTC. Amino acid sequence: CARSFSSGGTYNEQFF.

The chain links TRBV5-6 to TRBJ1-1; 8 positions agree with TRBD1. The CDR3 has 13 residues. With 4 bases clipped from V and 4 bases from J, the junction kept 3 bases outside the gene matches. Germline CDR1 is SGHDT and CDR2 is YYEEEE. The CDR3 region is CASSQTGGTEAFF. The CDR3 bases are TGTGCCAGCAGCCAAACAGGGGGCACTGAAGCTTTCTTT.

CDR3 sequence (DNA): TGTGCCAGCAGCTTAGATCCCCCACAAGCAAAGACCCAGTACTTC. It yields the protein CASSLDPPQAKTQYF. The chain is built from TRBV11-3 and TRBJ2-5; D remains ambiguous. The CDR3 has 15 residues. V lost 0 bases and J 6 bases, leaving 14 bases between the germline ends. Looked up from germline, CDR1 is SGHNT and CDR2 is YENEEA.

The rearrangement uses TRBV27 and TRBJ2-5, with TRBD2 matching over 11 bases. The DNA end is more similar to TRBJ2-7, so the J call may be wrong. The CDR3 sequence is 14 residues long. Germline V gives CDR1 MNHEY, CDR2 SMNVEV (reference sequence). The CDR3 is CASSRTSGSFEQYF. The CDR3 bases are TGTGCCAGCAGTCGCACTAGCGGGAGTTTCGAGCAGTACTTC.

The chain has TRBV14 and TRBJ2-3; D may be TRBD1 (5 bases). V lost 3 bases to trimming and J lost 3 bases, with 7 bases between them. CDR1 is SGHDN, CDR2 FVKESK, per germline. The CDR3 contains 13 residues. The CDR3 protein is CASSQKGTDTQYF. The CDR3 coding sequence is TGTGCCAGCAGCCAGAAGGGGACAGATACGCAGTATTTT.

This chain joins TRBV7-7 and TRBJ2-5; D is unresolved. The CDR3 covers 14 residues. V was clipped by 1 base and J by 1 base, with 7 bases between them. Germline CDR1 is SSHAT and CDR2 is FNYEAQ (reference sequence). CDR3 DNA: TGTGCCAGCAGCTTAGGGTTGGGCCAAGAGACCCAGTACTTC. Its translation: CASSLGLGQETQYF.

This clone was picked up one time. V and J are TRBV7-8 and TRBJ2-2; D is unclear. Germline CDR1 SGHVS, CDR2 FQNEAQ. V lost 3 bases and J 4 bases, leaving 9 bases between the germline ends. The CDR3 runs 14 residues. The CDR3 sequence is CASSFKRTTGELFF. The DNA for the CDR3 is TGTGCCAGCAGCTTTAAGCGAACCACCGGGGAGCTGTTTTTT. The full variable domain, completed using reference TRBV7-8 and TRBJ2-2, is GAGVSQSPRYKVAKRGQDVALRCDPISGHVSLFWYQQALGQGPEFLTYFQNEAQLDKSGLPSDRFFAERPEGSVSTLKIQRTQQEDSAVYLCASSFKRTTGELFFGEGSRLTVL.

CDR3 sequence (DNA): TGTGCCAGCAGCGGGGTGGTCAGGGAGTTTCCCACTGAAGCTTTCTTT. Its translation: CASSGVVREFPTEAFF. The chain couples TRBV11-2 to TRBJ1-1, with D possibly matching TRBD1 (5 bases). Trimming removed 5 bases at V and 4 bases at J, with 20 bases between. In germline, CDR1 is SGHAT, CDR2 FQNNGV. The CDR3 runs to 16 residues. Variable domain in full (rest from reference TRBV11-2 and TRBJ1-1): EAGVAQSPRYKIIEKRQSVAFWCNPISGHATLYWYQQILGQGPKLLIQFQNNGVVDDSQLPKDRFSAERLKGVDSTLKIQPAKLEDSAVYLCASSGVVREFPTEAFFGQGTRLTVV.

V is TRBV6-5 and J is TRBJ2-1; 9 nucleotides agree with TRBD1. CDR1 and CDR2 from the germline V gene are MNHEY and SVGAGI. CDR3 size: 15 residues. The J segment lost 7 bases and the V segment lost 6 bases, leaving 10 bases of the junction unmatched. The DNA for the CDR3 is TGTGCCAGCAGAAACTCAGGGACAGGGTGGAATGAGCAGTTCTTC. Translation gives CASRNSGTGWNEQFF.

The chain couples TRBV9 to TRBJ2-7, with D possibly TRBD2 on 6 matching bases. This CDR3 spans 15 amino acids. CDR1 and CDR2 (germline): SGDLS, YYNGEE. V lost 1 base to trimming and J lost 5 bases, with 16 bases between them. DNA for the CDR3: TGTGCCAGCAGCGTACAGCCGGGAGTCGACAACGAGCAGTACTTC. Its protein is CASSVQPGVDNEQYF.

V and J are TRBV14 and TRBJ2-1, with TRBD1 identical over 7 bases. From germline, CDR1 is SGHDN and CDR2 FVKESK. This CDR3 spans 15 amino acids. V trimming: 4 bases; J trimming: 6 bases; junction bases outside the gene matches: 9. CDR3 sequence reads: CASSPPDRAINEQFF. The CDR3 coding sequence is TGTGCCAGCAGCCCCCCCGACAGGGCGATCAATGAGCAGTTCTTC. Variable domain in full (rest from reference TRBV14 and TRBJ2-1): EAGVTQFPSHSVIEKGQTVTLRCDPISGHDNLYWYRRVMGKEIKFLLHFVKESKQDESGMPNNRFLAERTGGTYSTLKVQPAELEDSGVYFCASSPPDRAINEQFFGPGTRLTVL.

The chain combines TRBV7-2 with TRBJ2-1, with D unclear. The CDR3 length is 11 residues. Trimming removed 5 bases at V and 10 bases at J, with 9 bases between. The germline CDR1 and CDR2 sequences are SGHTA and FQGNSA. In DNA, the CDR3 is TGTGCCAGCAGCCTGAGCCGGGAGCAGTTCTTC. Protein sequence: CASSLSREQFF.

The sample holds one count of this clone. DNA for the CDR3: TGTGCCAGCTCACCCGGACAGACTTTGTACACTGAAGCTTTCTTT. Protein product: CASSPGQTLYTEAFF. The chain carries TRBV18 and TRBJ1-1; the D gene is possibly TRBD1 (6 bases). The CDR3 spans 15 residues. Trimming cost V 3 bases and J 3 bases, with 14 bases left between them. Germline CDR1 is KGHSH and CDR2 is LQKENI.

The chain employs TRBV6-6 and TRBJ1-2, with a tentative D call TRBD1 (6 bases). Germline V lookup: CDR1 MNHNY, CDR2 SVGAGI (reference sequence). V was trimmed by 7 bases and J by 5 bases, leaving 14 bases between them. The CDR3 length is 13 residues. The CDR3: CASTDRLGYGYTF. The CDR3 coding sequence is TGTGCCAGCACCGACAGGTTAGGATATGGCTACACCTTC.